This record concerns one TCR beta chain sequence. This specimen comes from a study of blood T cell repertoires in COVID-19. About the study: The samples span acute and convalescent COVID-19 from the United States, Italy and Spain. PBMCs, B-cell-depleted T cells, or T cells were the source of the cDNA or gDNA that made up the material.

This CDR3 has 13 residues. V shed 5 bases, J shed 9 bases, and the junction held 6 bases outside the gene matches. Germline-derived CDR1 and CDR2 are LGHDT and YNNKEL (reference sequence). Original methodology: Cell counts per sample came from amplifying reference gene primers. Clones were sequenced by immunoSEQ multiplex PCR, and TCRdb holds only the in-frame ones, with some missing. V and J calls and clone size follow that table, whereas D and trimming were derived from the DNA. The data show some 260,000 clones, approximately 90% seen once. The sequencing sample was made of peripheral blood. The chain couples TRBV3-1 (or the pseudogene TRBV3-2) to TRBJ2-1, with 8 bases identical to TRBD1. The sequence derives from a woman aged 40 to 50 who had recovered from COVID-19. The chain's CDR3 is CASSSGQVGEQFF. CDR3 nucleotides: TGTGCCAGCAGCTCGGGACAGGTCGGTGAGCAGTTCTTC.